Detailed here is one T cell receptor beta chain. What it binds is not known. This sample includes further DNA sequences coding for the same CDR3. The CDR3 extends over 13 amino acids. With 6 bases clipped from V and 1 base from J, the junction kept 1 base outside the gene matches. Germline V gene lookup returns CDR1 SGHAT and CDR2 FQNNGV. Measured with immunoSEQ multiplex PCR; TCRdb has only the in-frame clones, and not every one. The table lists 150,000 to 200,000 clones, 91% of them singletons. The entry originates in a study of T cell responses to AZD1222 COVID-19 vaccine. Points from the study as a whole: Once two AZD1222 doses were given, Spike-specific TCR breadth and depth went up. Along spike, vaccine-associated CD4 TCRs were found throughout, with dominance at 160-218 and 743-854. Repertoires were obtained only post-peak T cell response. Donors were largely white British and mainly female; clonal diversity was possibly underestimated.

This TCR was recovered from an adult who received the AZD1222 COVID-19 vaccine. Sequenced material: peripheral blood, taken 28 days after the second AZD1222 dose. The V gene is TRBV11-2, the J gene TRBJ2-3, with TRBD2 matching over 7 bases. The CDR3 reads CASSLAGTDTQYF. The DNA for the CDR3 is TGTGCCAGCAGTCTAGCGGGCACAGATACGCAGTATTTT.